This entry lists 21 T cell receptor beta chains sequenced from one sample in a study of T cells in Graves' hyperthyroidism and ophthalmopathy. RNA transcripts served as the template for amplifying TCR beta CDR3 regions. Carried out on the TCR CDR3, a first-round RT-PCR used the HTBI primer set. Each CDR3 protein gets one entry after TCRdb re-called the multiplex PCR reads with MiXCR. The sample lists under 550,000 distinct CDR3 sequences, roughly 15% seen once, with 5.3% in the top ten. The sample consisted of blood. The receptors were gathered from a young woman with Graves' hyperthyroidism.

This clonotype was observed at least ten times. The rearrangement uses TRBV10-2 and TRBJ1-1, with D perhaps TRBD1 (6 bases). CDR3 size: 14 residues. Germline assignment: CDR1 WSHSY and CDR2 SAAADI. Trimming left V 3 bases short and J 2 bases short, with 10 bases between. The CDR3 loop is CASSDWDINTEAFF. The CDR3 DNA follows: TGCGCCAGCAGTGACTGGGACATAAACACTGAAGCTTTCTTT.

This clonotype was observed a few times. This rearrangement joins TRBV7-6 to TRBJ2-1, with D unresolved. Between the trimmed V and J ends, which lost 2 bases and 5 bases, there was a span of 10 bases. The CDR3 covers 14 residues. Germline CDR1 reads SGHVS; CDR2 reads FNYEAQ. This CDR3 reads CASSLPASHNEQFF. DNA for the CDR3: TGTGCCAGCAGCTTACCGGCTAGTCACAATGAGCAGTTCTTC.

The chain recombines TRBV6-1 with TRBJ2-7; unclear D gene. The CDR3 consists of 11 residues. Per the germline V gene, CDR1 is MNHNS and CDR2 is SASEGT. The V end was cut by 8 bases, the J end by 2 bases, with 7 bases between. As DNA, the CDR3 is TGTGCCAGCGTAACCCCCTACGAGCAGTACTTC. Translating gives CASVTPYEQYF.

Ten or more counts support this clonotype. The CDR3 sequence: CASSLVWGDYGYTF. CDR3 nucleotides: TGTGCCAGCAGCTTAGTCTGGGGGGACTATGGCTACACCTTC. This rearrangement joins TRBV7-2 to TRBJ1-2, with D possibly being TRBD1 (5 bases). Germline V CDR1 and CDR2: SGHTA, FQGNSA. The CDR3 loop spans 14 amino acids. V was trimmed by 1 base and J by 3 bases, leaving 9 bases between them.

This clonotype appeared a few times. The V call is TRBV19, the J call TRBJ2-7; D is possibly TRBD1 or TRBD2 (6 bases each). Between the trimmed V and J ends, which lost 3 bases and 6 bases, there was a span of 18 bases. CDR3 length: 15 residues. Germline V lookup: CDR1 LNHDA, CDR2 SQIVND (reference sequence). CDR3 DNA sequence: TGTGCCAGTAGTATCCGTGGGGGGCAGGTCGCCGAGCAGTACTTC. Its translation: CASSIRGGQVAEQYF.

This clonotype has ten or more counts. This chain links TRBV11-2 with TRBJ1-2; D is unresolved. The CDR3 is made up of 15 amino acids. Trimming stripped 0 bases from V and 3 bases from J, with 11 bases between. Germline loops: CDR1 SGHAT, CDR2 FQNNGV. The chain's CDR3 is CASSLDLNSYYGYTF. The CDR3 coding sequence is TGTGCCAGCAGCTTAGACCTGAACAGCTACTATGGCTACACCTTC.

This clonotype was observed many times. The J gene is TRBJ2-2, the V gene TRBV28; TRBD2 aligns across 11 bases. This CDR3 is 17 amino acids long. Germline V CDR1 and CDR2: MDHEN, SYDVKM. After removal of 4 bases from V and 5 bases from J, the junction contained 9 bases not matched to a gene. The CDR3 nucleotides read TGTGCCAGCAGTTCCAACACCATAGCGGGAGGGACCGGGGAGCTGTTTTTT. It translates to CASSSNTIAGGTGELFF.

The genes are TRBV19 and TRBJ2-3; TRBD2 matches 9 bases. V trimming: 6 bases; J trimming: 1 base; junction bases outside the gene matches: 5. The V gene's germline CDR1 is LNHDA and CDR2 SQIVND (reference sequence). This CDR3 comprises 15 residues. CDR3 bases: TGTGCCAGTAGGGTTGGCGGGGGGGGCACAGATACGCAGTATTTT. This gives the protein CASRVGGGGTDTQYF. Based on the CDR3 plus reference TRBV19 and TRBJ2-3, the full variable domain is DGGITQSPKYLFRKEGQNVTLSCEQNLNHDAMYWYRQDPGQGLRLIYYSQIVNDFQKGDIAEGYSVSREKKESFPLTVTSAQKNPTAFYLCASRVGGGGTDTQYFGPGTRLTVL.

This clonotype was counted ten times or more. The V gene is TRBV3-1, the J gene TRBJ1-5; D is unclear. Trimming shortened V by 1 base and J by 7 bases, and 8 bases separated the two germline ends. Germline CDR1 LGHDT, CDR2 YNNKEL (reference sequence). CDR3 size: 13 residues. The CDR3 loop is CASSQGTRQPQHF. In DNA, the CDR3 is TGTGCCAGCAGCCAAGGGACGCGGCAGCCCCAGCATTTT.

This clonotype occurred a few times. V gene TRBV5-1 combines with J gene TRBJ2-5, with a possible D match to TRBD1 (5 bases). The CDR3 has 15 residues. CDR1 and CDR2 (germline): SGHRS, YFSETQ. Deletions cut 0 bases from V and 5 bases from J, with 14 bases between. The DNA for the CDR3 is TGCGCCAGCAGCTTGGGCCCCCAGGGTTCCGAGACCCAGTACTTC. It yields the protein CASSLGPQGSETQYF.

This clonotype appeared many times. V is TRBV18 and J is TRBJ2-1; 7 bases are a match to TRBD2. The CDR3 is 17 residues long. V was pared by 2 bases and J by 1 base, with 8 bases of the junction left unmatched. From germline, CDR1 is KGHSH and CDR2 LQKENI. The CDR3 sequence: CASSPKKAGVSYNEQFF. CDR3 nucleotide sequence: TGTGCCAGCTCACCAAAGAAGGCGGGGGTATCCTACAATGAGCAGTTCTTC.

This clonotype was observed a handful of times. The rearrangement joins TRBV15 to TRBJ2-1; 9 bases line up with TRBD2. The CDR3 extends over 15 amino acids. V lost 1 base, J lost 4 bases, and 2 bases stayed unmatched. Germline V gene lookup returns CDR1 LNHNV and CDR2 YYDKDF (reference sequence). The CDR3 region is CATSRGLADYNEQFF. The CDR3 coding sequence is TGTGCCACCAGCAGAGGACTAGCGGATTACAATGAGCAGTTCTTC.

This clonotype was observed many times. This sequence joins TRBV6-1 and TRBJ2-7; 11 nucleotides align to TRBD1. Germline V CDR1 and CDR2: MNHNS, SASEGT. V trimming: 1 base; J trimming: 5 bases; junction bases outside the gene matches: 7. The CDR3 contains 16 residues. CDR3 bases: TGTGCCAGCAGTGAAGGCTCCGGGACAGGGGGTGACGAGCAGTACTTC. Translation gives CASSEGSGTGGDEQYF.

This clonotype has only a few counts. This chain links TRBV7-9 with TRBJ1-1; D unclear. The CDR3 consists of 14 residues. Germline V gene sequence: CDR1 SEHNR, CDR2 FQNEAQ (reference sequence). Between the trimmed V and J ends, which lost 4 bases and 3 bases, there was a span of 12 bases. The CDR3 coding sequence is TGTGCCAGCAGCTCGACTTGGACCGACACTGAAGCTTTCTTT. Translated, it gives CASSSTWTDTEAFF. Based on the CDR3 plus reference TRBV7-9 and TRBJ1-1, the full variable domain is DTGVSQNPRHKITKRGQNVTFRCDPISEHNRLYWYRQTLGQGPEFLTYFQNEAQLEKSRLLSDRFSAERPKGSFSTLEIQRTEQGDSAMYLCASSSTWTDTEAFFGQGTRLTVV.

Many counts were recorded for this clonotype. The CDR3 DNA reads TGCAGTGCTAGAGATCAGGGGCGCACAGATACGCAGTATTTT. Protein: CSARDQGRTDTQYF. The V and J genes are TRBV20-1 and TRBJ2-3, with TRBD1 as a possible D gene (6 bases). The ends were cut back, 0 bases at V and 1 base at J, with 8 bases in the middle. The CDR3 has 14 residues. The germline V gene encodes CDR1 DFQATT and CDR2 SNEGSKA (reference sequence).

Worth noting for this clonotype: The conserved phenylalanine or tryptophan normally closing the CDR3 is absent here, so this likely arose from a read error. CDR3 DNA: TGTGCCAGCAGCCAACACCCACAGACAAACACTGAAGCTTTCTCT. It specifies CASSQHPQTNTEAFS. This sequence joins TRBV4-2 and TRBJ1-1; no clear D. Germline loops: CDR1 LGHNA, CDR2 YNFKEQ. Trimming cost V 2 bases and J 2 bases, with 12 bases left between them. The CDR3 has 15 amino acids.

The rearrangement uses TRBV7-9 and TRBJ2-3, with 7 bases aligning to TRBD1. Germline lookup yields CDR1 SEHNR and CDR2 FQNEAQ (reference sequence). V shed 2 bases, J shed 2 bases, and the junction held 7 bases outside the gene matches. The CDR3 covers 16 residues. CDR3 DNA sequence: TGTGCCAGCAGCTTACTATCCAGGGGGTACACAGATACGCAGTATTTT. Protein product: CASSLLSRGYTDTQYF.

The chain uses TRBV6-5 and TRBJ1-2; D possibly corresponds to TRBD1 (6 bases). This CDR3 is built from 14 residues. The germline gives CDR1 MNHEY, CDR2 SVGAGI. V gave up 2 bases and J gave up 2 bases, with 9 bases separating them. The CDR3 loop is CASSYTGQNYGYTF. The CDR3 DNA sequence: TGTGCCAGCAGTTACACCGGACAGAACTATGGCTACACCTTC.

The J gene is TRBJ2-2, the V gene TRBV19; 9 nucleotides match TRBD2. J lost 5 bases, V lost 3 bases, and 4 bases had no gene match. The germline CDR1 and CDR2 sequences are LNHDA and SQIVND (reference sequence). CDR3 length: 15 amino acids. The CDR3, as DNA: TGTGCCAGTAGTATGGGACTAGCCGCTACCGGGGAGCTGTTTTTT. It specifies CASSMGLAATGELFF.

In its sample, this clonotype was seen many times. CDR3 DNA: TGTGCCAGCAGCGTAGATCCTCCAGGGAACATGAACACTGAAGCTTTCTTT. Protein: CASSVDPPGNMNTEAFF. The chain links TRBV9 to TRBJ1-1; D possibly corresponds to TRBD1 (5 bases). The V gene lost 0 bases and the J gene lost 0 bases, with 15 bases spanning the gap. This CDR3 contains 17 residues. Per germline, CDR1 SGDLS and CDR2 YYNGEE.

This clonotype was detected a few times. DNA for the CDR3: TGCAGTGCTAGCCGACCTAGATCAGATACGCAGTATTTT. Translated, it gives CSASRPRSDTQYF. J is TRBJ2-3 and V is TRBV20-1; D is ambiguous. Trimming stripped 3 bases from V and 4 bases from J, with 11 bases between. Germline V gene data show CDR1 as DFQATT and CDR2 as SNEGSKA (reference sequence). This CDR3 spans 13 amino acids.